A selection of T cell receptor beta chains follows, all from one sample in a study of T cell responses to AZD1222 COVID-19 vaccine. Sequencing was performed with immunoSEQ multiplex PCR; in TCRdb, only in-frame clones are kept and a portion is missing. Among about 170,000 clones, 93% were seen once, and the ten largest hold approximately 3.9%. The sequences come from peripheral blood, collected on day 0 of AZD1222 vaccination. The receptors derive from an adult in good health. Each CDR3 is given with its conserved first and last residue. The D gene is left open where the match is weak. Expanded clones are given a class, and other clones once, few, many or no size at all.

TRBD1,TRBV6-6,TRBJ1-1,-,TGTGCCAGCAGTTACCATACAGGGGAGAGGGCTGAAGCTTTCTTT,CASSYHTGERAEAFF
-,TRBV18,TRBJ2-7,few,TGTGCCAGCTCACCATTGGGGGGCCTAAGCGAGCAGTACTTC,CASSPLGGLSEQYF
-,TRBV3-1/TRBV3-2,TRBJ2-1,once,TGTGCCAGCAGCCAGGCCCACGGGGCGAGCGGTGAGCAGTTCTTC,CASSQAHGASGEQFF
-,TRBV5-1,TRBJ2-2,-,TGCGCCAGCAGCTGGGGCCTCGGAAGGGCCGGGGAGCTGTTTTTT,CASSWGLGRAGELFF
-,TRBV15,TRBJ2-2,-,TGTGCCACCAGCAGAGGCGGGAACACCGGGGAGCTGTTTTTT,CATSRGGNTGELFF
TRBD1,TRBV30,TRBJ2-4,-,TGTGCCTGGAGCGGGGACAGGGCCAGCATTCAGTACTTC,CAWSGDRASIQYF
-,TRBV7-2,TRBJ2-7,-,TGTGCCAGCAGCCCTTTCTGGGGGAGCTACGAGCAGTACTTC,CASSPFWGSYEQYF
TRBD1,TRBV4-2,TRBJ1-5,-,TGTGCCAGCAGCCAAGTGATGGCAGGGGGTAATCAGCCCCAGCATTTT,CASSQVMAGGNQPQHF
TRBD1,TRBV3-1/TRBV3-2,TRBJ2-1,-,TGTGCCAGCAGCCTGGGACAGGGTCTCAATGAGCAGTTCTTC,CASSLGQGLNEQFF
TRBD1,TRBV6-5,TRBJ1-1,-,TGTGCCAGCAGTTTCACACAGGGGGACACTGAAGCTTTCTTT,CASSFTQGDTEAFF
TRBD2,TRBV5-1,TRBJ2-3,-,TGCGCCAGCAGCTTGGCCAGCGGGGGGCCCACAGATACGCAGTATTTT,CASSLASGGPTDTQYF
-,TRBV5-4,TRBJ1-2,-,TGTGCCAGCAGCCAGGAGGGAGTCCATGGCTACACCTTC,CASSQEGVHGYTF
TRBD2,TRBV4-1,TRBJ2-7,-,TGCGCCAGCAGCCTCGGCGGGAGGGCCATCTCCTACGAGCAGTACTTC,CASSLGGRAISYEQYF
-,TRBV7-8,TRBJ2-2,-,TGTGCCAGCAGCCACTCACCCACGGGACCGCCTAACACCGGGGAGCTGTTTTTT,CASSHSPTGPPNTGELFF
TRBD2,TRBV13,TRBJ2-7,-,TGTGCCAGCAGGGAGATGGCGGGGGTCTACGAGCAGTACTTC,CASREMAGVYEQYF
-,TRBV3-1/TRBV3-2,TRBJ1-1,-,TGTGCCAGCAGCCAAGATACGACCCTGAAAGCTTTCTTT,CASSQDTTLKAFF
-,TRBV5-1,TRBJ2-2,-,TGCGCCAGCAGCTTGAGTCCGGCCGGGGAGCTGTTTTTT,CASSLSPAGELFF
TRBD2,TRBV19,TRBJ2-1,-,TGTGCCAGTAGGGTGCTAGCGGGAGCGGATGAGCAGTTCTTC,CASRVLAGADEQFF
-,TRBV19,TRBJ1-1,once,TGTGCCAGTAGTATGCAGGCGGGGCTGGACACTGAAGCTTTCTTT,CASSMQAGLDTEAFF
-,TRBV7-8,TRBJ2-1,-,TGTGCCAGCAGCTTACGCGGGGCTTCAACCTACAATGAGCAGTTCTTC,CASSLRGASTYNEQFF
TRBD1,TRBV6-5,TRBJ1-1,-,TGTGCCAGCAGAAACAGGGGCCGGAACACTGAAGCTTTCTTT,CASRNRGRNTEAFF
-,TRBV12-5,TRBJ2-5,-,TGTGCTAGTGGTCCACAAGCGGGAGAGACCCAGTACTTC,CASGPQAGETQYF
TRBD1,TRBV7-9,TRBJ1-1,-,TGTGCCAGCTTGGGGACAGGGAACACTGAAGCTTTCTTT,CASLGTGNTEAFF
-,TRBV6-4,TRBJ1-1,-,TGTGCCAGCAGTGGCGACAGGTTTAACACTGAAGCTTTCTTT,CASSGDRFNTEAFF
-,TRBV6-1,TRBJ2-6,-,TGTGCCAGCAGTGTAAGGCGGTCCTCTGGGGCCAACGTCCTGACTTTC,CASSVRRSSGANVLTF
TRBD1,TRBV18,TRBJ1-4,-,TGTGCCAGCTCACTAGCGGACAGGGGGAATGAAAAACTGTTTTTT,CASSLADRGNEKLFF
TRBD1,TRBV4-2,TRBJ1-1,-,TGTGCCAGCAGCCAAGTACAGGGGGGAACTGAAGCTTTCTTT,CASSQVQGGTEAFF
TRBD1,TRBV6-5,TRBJ1-6,-,TGTGCCAGCAGTTACGAGGGACAGGGGTCCTCACCCCTCCACTTT,CASSYEGQGSSPLHF
TRBD1,TRBV6-2/TRBV6-3,TRBJ2-2,once,TGTGCCAGCAGTACCGCCGGGACAGGGACCGGGGAGCTGTTTTTT,CASSTAGTGTGELFF